One and the same sample provided the 20 T cell receptor beta chains below, sequenced in a study of tumor-infiltrating lymphocytes in localized non-small cell lung cancer. The method was immunoSEQ multiplex PCR; TCRdb's version includes in-frame clones alone and lacks a portion of them. The sample holds 10,000 or so clones, roughly three quarters seen once. What was sequenced was lung tumor tissue. The source is a human donor with non-small cell lung cancer.

The chain carries TRBV5-6 and TRBJ2-7; the D is unclear. This CDR3 is built from 14 residues. Germline lookup yields CDR1 SGHDT and CDR2 YYEEEE. Trimming pared 1 base from V and 2 bases from J, leaving 10 bases between. The CDR3 DNA is TGTGCCAGCAGCTTGATAAGCAACCCCTACGAGCAGTACTTC. Translation gives CASSLISNPYEQYF. The entire variable domain, with the rest obtained from reference TRBV5-6 and TRBJ2-7, is as follows: DAGVTQSPTHLIKTRGQQVTLRCSPKSGHDTVSWYQQALGQGPQFIFQYYEEEERQRGNFPDRFSGHQFPNYSSELNVNALLLGDSALYLCASSLISNPYEQYFGPGTRLTVT.

The chain joins TRBV7-2 to TRBJ1-2; 7 nucleotides match TRBD1. This CDR3 contains 12 residues. The junction had 2 bases not matched to a gene; V was cut back by 5 bases and J by 5 bases. Germline CDR1 is SGHTA and CDR2 is FQGNSA. The CDR3: CASSPGQYGYTF. Here the CDR3 DNA reads TGTGCCAGCAGCCCGGGACAGTATGGCTACACCTTC.

V gene TRBV1 combines with J gene TRBJ2-7; TRBD2, as called in the table, went unchecked against the DNA. TRBV1 is a listed pseudogene. The CDR3 runs 18 residues. The CDR3 region is CTSSRPAAGGLAYYEQYF. As DNA, the CDR3 is TGCACCAGCAGCCGGCCAGCAGCGGGGGGGCTAGCCTACTACGAGCAGTACTTC.

In its sample, this clone was seen a few times. The chain is built from TRBV5-1 and TRBJ1-3; 7 bases match TRBD1. This CDR3 is 16 amino acids long. Germline loops: CDR1 SGHRS, CDR2 YFSETQ. With V trimmed by 1 base and J by 0 bases, 4 bases remained unmatched. The CDR3 reads CASSLQGQNSGNTIYF. The CDR3, as DNA: TGCGCCAGCAGCTTGCAGGGACAGAACTCTGGAAACACCATATATTTT.

The count of this clone is one. The chain employs TRBV5-4 and TRBJ1-2; 7 bases line up with TRBD1. The CDR3 covers 12 residues. CDR1 is SGHNT, CDR2 YYREEE, per germline (reference sequence). J lost 8 bases, V lost 4 bases, and 5 bases had no gene match. The CDR3 region is CASSDRANGYTF. The DNA for the CDR3 is TGTGCCAGCAGCGACAGGGCTAACGGCTACACCTTC.

J is TRBJ1-2 and V is TRBV9; no clear D. CDR3 length equals 14 residues. V lost 7 bases and J lost 1, with 14 bases in between. The germline V gene has CDR1 SGDLS and CDR2 YYNGEE. The CDR3 DNA reads as TGTGCCAGCTGCTGCTTTGGCAGTAACTATGGCTACACCTTC. It translates to CASCCFGSNYGYTF.

The chain has TRBV6-5 and TRBJ1-2; the D gene is possibly TRBD1 (5 bases). The CDR3 is made up of 13 amino acids. Per the germline V gene, CDR1 is MNHEY and CDR2 is SVGAGI. The V gene lost 0 bases and the J gene lost 8 bases, with 10 bases spanning the gap. The CDR3 DNA reads TGTGCCAGCAGTTACTCAGGAAGGGACGGCTACACCTTC. It codes for CASSYSGRDGYTF.

The chain employs TRBV5-6 and TRBJ2-1; 8 bases match TRBD2. CDR3 length equals 12 residues. Germline assignment: CDR1 SGHDT and CDR2 YYEEEE. V trimming: 3 bases; J trimming: 12 bases; junction bases outside the gene matches: 5. Here the CDR3 DNA reads TGTGCCAGCAGCTCACGGGCGGGGGGGCAGTTCTTC. This sequence encodes CASSSRAGGQFF.

The DNA of the CDR3 is TGTGCCTGTTCCCCCGGGGGCGTTCGGACTGAAGCTTTCTTT. Protein product: CACSPGGVRTEAFF. This chain connects TRBV30 to TRBJ1-1, with TRBD1 as a possible D gene (6 bases). Germline assignment: CDR1 GTSNPN and CDR2 SVGIG (reference sequence). With 6 bases removed from V and 5 bases from J, the gap between germline ends came to 19 bases. The CDR3 spans 14 residues.

The V gene is TRBV7-8, the J gene TRBJ2-5, with a possible D match to TRBD1 (5 bases). There are 12 residues in the CDR3. With 5 bases removed from V and 2 bases from J, the gap between germline ends came to 6 bases. Looked up from germline, CDR1 is SGHVS and CDR2 is FQNEAQ. CDR3 bases: TGTGCCAGCAGCCCAGGGCAAGAGACCCAGTACTTC. Residues: CASSPGQETQYF. Based on the CDR3 plus reference TRBV7-8 and TRBJ2-5, the full variable domain is GAGVSQSPRYKVAKRGQDVALRCDPISGHVSLFWYQQALGQGPEFLTYFQNEAQLDKSGLPSDRFFAERPEGSVSTLKIQRTQQEDSAVYLCASSPGQETQYFGPGTRLLVL.

The V gene is TRBV30, the J gene TRBJ1-3; D gene unclear. This CDR3 is built from 13 residues. The germline gives CDR1 GTSNPN, CDR2 SVGIG (reference sequence). V was clipped by 4 bases and J by 7 bases, with 14 bases between them. This CDR3 is CAWNNKGWNTIYF. The CDR3 region has the DNA TGTGCCTGGAACAACAAGGGATGGAACACCATATATTTT. Together with reference TRBV30 and TRBJ1-3, the CDR3 gives the full variable domain: SQTIHQWPATLVQPVGSPLSLECTVEGTSNPNLYWYRQAAGRGLQLLFYSVGIGQISSEVPQNLSASRPQDRQFILSSKKLLLSDSGFYLCAWNNKGWNTIYFGEGSWLTVV.

V usage is TRBV14 and J usage is TRBJ2-2, with TRBD1 matching 10 bases. The CDR3 has 22 amino acids. Germline-derived CDR1 and CDR2 are SGHDN and FVKESK. Unmatched junction bases numbered 23, after V lost 4 bases and J lost 3 bases. This CDR3 reads CASSLTPKLGQGLTTHTGELFF. CDR3 nucleotides: TGTGCCAGCAGCCTTACCCCCAAGCTGGGACAGGGGCTGACCACCCACACCGGGGAGCTGTTTTTT.

The chain joins TRBV19 to TRBJ1-4, with 9 positions matching TRBD1. Germline trimming cut 5 bases from V and 10 bases from J; bases unmatched to any gene: 8. This CDR3 has 14 amino acids. Germline CDR1 reads LNHDA; CDR2 reads SQIVND (reference sequence). Here the CDR3 reads CASSVQGARGKLFF. The DNA of the CDR3 is TGTGCCAGTAGTGTACAGGGGGCGCGGGGAAAACTGTTTTTT.

This clone was recorded only once. The chain's CDR3 is CASSQGQGKNIQYF. For the CDR3, the DNA is TGCGCCAGCAGCCAAGGACAGGGCAAAAACATTCAGTACTTC. The rearrangement uses TRBV4-1 and TRBJ2-4; 7 bases fit TRBD1. The CDR3 runs to 14 residues. V trimming: 1 base; J trimming: 3 bases; junction bases outside the gene matches: 0. Germline CDR1 MGHRA, CDR2 YSYEKL.

This clone is judged medium-sized. J is TRBJ1-2 and V is TRBV30; D unclear. The CDR3 contains 14 residues. V lost 0 bases, J lost 1 base, and 9 bases lay in between. CDR1 GTSNPN and CDR2 SVGIG come from the germline V gene (reference sequence). CDR3 DNA sequence: TGTGCCTGGAGTGTATATCCGGGTAACTATGGCTACACCTTC. Protein sequence: CAWSVYPGNYGYTF.

Only a few counts were recorded for this clone. The chain's CDR3 is CASSLGVNTGELFF. The CDR3 DNA reads TGTGCCAGCAGCTTGGGAGTAAACACCGGGGAGCTGTTTTTT. The V call is TRBV5-6, the J call TRBJ2-2; D gene uncertain. This CDR3 has 14 residues. Germline assignment: CDR1 SGHDT and CDR2 YYEEEE. Trimming cost V 0 bases and J 2 bases, with 5 bases left between them.

This clone was recorded a few times. The chain uses TRBV6-5 and TRBJ2-1; D remains unclear. The germline gives CDR1 MNHEY, CDR2 SVGAGI. V was clipped by 0 bases and J by 7 bases, with 16 bases between them. The CDR3 extends over 16 amino acids. The CDR3 protein is CASSYSFTQVLNEQFF. The CDR3, as DNA: TGTGCCAGCAGTTACTCCTTCACCCAGGTCTTAAATGAGCAGTTCTTC.

The chain employs TRBV7-6 and TRBJ2-1, with D perhaps TRBD1 (6 bases). This CDR3 comprises 15 residues. CDR1 is SGHVS and CDR2 is FNYEAQ in the germline V gene. V gave up 1 base and J gave up 0 bases, with 7 bases separating them. CDR3 in DNA: TGTGCCAGCAGCTTAGTAGGGGGCTCCTACAATGAGCAGTTCTTC. Amino acids: CASSLVGGSYNEQFF. Filled out from reference TRBV7-6 and TRBJ2-1, the complete variable domain reads GAGVSQSPRYKVTKRGQDVALRCDPISGHVSLYWYRQALGQGPEFLTYFNYEAQQDKSGLPNDRFSAERPEGSISTLTIQRTEQRDSAMYRCASSLVGGSYNEQFFGPGTRLTVL.

The CDR3 region is CASSQVGGGADTQYF. The CDR3 nucleotides read TGTGCCAGCAGCCAAGTTGGGGGCGGTGCAGATACGCAGTATTTT. V gene TRBV4-2 combines with J gene TRBJ2-3; weak D call: TRBD1 (6 bases). This CDR3 is 15 amino acids long. With 1 base removed from V and 4 bases from J, the gap between germline ends came to 12 bases. The V gene's germline CDR1 is LGHNA and CDR2 YNFKEQ.

The chain uses TRBV5-6 and TRBJ1-2; D not resolved. This CDR3 comprises 12 residues. V was shortened by 0 bases and J by 8 bases, with 8 bases between the two germline ends. Germline assignment: CDR1 SGHDT and CDR2 YYEEEE. Written as DNA, the CDR3 is TGTGCCAGCAGCTTGGGAGAGGACGGCTACACCTTC. Residues: CASSLGEDGYTF.